This TCR beta chain was documented in a study of beta chain features in type 1 diabetes. Notes on the study in general: Shortening that was moderate but significant affected the TCRB CDR3s of Type 1 diabetes patients in all four CD4+ subsets.

Of the isolated RNA, all was reverse transcribed, and so the sequenced material was expressed TCRB transcripts. Sequenced by immunoSEQ multiplex PCR; TCRdb stores in-frame clones only, minus some. The sample has about 400,000 clones; roughly an eighth are singletons. Germline V gene data show CDR1 as KGHSH and CDR2 as LQKENI. The CDR3 spans 15 residues. V lost 0 bases, J lost 1 base, and 9 bases lay in between. The authors took one heparinised blood draw, averaging roughly 120 mL, from each donor. Cell sorting via CD45RO/CCR7/CD25/CD127/CD95/CD27 was performed to obtain CD4+ naive, central memory, regulatory and stem cell-like memory cells. This clone was seen more than once but under ten times. Its antigen is unidentified.

This chain joins TRBV18 and TRBJ1-1; D is unresolved. The sample was naive CD4+ T cells from blood. This sequence was found in a woman in her late teens or twenties with type 1 diabetes. The CDR3 spells CASSPPRRENTEAFF. For the CDR3, the DNA is TGTGCCAGCTCACCACCGAGGAGGGAGAACACTGAAGCTTTCTTT. The entire variable domain, with the rest obtained from reference TRBV18 and TRBJ1-1, is as follows: NAGVMQNPRHLVRRRGQEARLRCSPMKGHSHVYWYRQLPEEGLKFMVYLQKENIIDESGMPKERFSAEFPKEGPSILRIQQVVRGDSAAYFCASSPPRRENTEAFFGQGTRLTVV.